The table lists the clone carrying this T cell receptor beta chain with a count of one. What it binds is not known. Germline CDR1 reads LNHNV; CDR2 reads YYDKDF (reference sequence). This CDR3 comprises 13 residues. The ends were cut back, 3 bases at V and 1 base at J, with 6 bases in the middle. The entry originates in a study of graft-versus-host responses after intestinal transplantation. Study information: Each patient got anti-thymocyte globulin induction, then tacrolimus and steroids for about 3 years.

The assay was immunoSEQ multiplex PCR, and TCRdb's table has in-frame clones only and misses some. The data show some 39,000 clones, more than 90% seen once. Study results and limitations: The recipient marrow held GvH clones, and some of them showed up first in ileum or blood. GvH clone levels peaked in circulation, and this peak was associated with early post-transplant HvG declines.

This chain joins TRBV15 and TRBJ2-5, with no clear D. The receptor was isolated from a human donor who was the organ donor for an intestinal transplant. The sample here was unstimulated CD8+ T cells sorted from spleen or lymph node cells, taken before transplant. Here the CDR3 DNA reads TGTGCCACCAGCAGGAGCAGCCAAGAGACCCAGTACTTC. Protein sequence: CATSRSSQETQYF.